This note documents a single TCR beta chain sequence. Its target is not known. Measured with immunoSEQ multiplex PCR; TCRdb has only the in-frame clones, and not every one. The sample consists of 180,000 or so clones, 94% of them appearing once. The data are from a study of T cell responses to AZD1222 COVID-19 vaccine. Study results and caveats: At baseline, seropositivity was found in only a handful of AZD1222 recipients.

The V gene lost 6 bases and the J gene lost 0 bases, with 10 bases spanning the gap. The CDR3 length is 14 residues. CDR1 is SGHKS, CDR2 YYEKEE, per germline (reference sequence). The V gene is TRBV5-5, the J gene TRBJ2-1, with D possibly TRBD1 on 6 matching bases. The clonotype originates from an adult in good health. Specimen: peripheral blood, collected on day 0 of AZD1222 vaccination. The CDR3 loop reads CASNRESSYNEQFF. CDR3 DNA sequence: TGTGCCAGCAACAGGGAAAGCTCCTACAATGAGCAGTTCTTC.